What follows are 21 T cell receptor beta chains derived from one specimen sequenced in a study of T cell changes during pregnancy in multiple sclerosis. The repertoire was sequenced with immunoSEQ multiplex PCR; TCRdb's copy has only in-frame clones and lacks some. There are about 73,000 clones in the sample; 85% to 90% occur only once, and approximately 9.5% lies in the top ten. Sequenced material: peripheral blood, taken after pregnancy. These TCRs come from a female donor in good health, enrolled as a control in a pregnancy study.

The rearrangement links TRBV14 to TRBJ2-2; TRBD1 matches 8 bases. The CDR3 extends over 15 amino acids. V lost 4 bases, J lost 4 bases, and 5 bases stayed unmatched. CDR1 and CDR2 (germline): SGHDN, FVKESK. For the CDR3, the DNA is TGTGCCAGCAGCCTTCGACAGGGGAGCACCGGGGAGCTGTTTTTT. It encodes CASSLRQGSTGELFF. Based on the CDR3 plus reference TRBV14 and TRBJ2-2, the full variable domain is EAGVTQFPSHSVIEKGQTVTLRCDPISGHDNLYWYRRVMGKEIKFLLHFVKESKQDESGMPNNRFLAERTGGTYSTLKVQPAELEDSGVYFCASSLRQGSTGELFFGEGSRLTVL.

This chain uses TRBV6-5 with TRBJ2-1; 10 positions agree with TRBD2. This CDR3 spans 15 amino acids. Germline V CDR1 and CDR2: MNHEY, SVGAGI. Losses at the gene ends were 8 bases for V and 7 bases for J; bases not matched to a gene: 11. In DNA form, the CDR3 reads TGTGCCAGCCAAAAAGGCCTAGCGGGGGTGAATGAGCAGTTCTTC. As protein: CASQKGLAGVNEQFF.

The chain couples TRBV12-5 to TRBJ2-1; 7 bases are shared with TRBD1. This CDR3 has 15 residues. V shed 4 bases, J shed 4 bases, and the junction held 7 bases outside the gene matches. Germline lookup yields CDR1 LGHNT and CDR2 FRNRAP. The CDR3: CASGSSGTAYNEQFF. CDR3 DNA: TGTGCTAGTGGTTCCTCTGGGACAGCTTACAATGAGCAGTTCTTC.

This clone was found a few times. The chain joins TRBV14 to TRBJ2-2; TRBD2 matches at 8 bases. The V and J ends lost 0 bases and 7 bases, in that order; junction bases with no gene match: 10. Germline CDR1 reads SGHDN; CDR2 reads FVKESK. The CDR3 runs to 17 residues. The CDR3 sequence is CASSQDRAGALYGELFF. The CDR3 DNA reads as TGTGCCAGCAGCCAAGATCGAGCGGGAGCCCTCTACGGGGAGCTGTTTTTT.

The chain employs TRBV18 and TRBJ2-7; 7 bases map to TRBD2. The CDR3 length is 15 residues. V lost 0 bases and J lost 6; bases outside the gene matches: 8. Germline loops: CDR1 KGHSH, CDR2 LQKENI. CDR3 sequence: CASSPPGLRTGEQYF. The CDR3 region has the DNA TGTGCCAGCTCACCACCGGGACTACGGACGGGCGAGCAGTACTTC.

J is TRBJ2-5 and V is TRBV28; D may be TRBD2 (5 bases). Germline lookup yields CDR1 MDHEN and CDR2 SYDVKM. The CDR3 sequence is 15 residues long. The germline V and J ends were trimmed by 6 bases and 5 bases, with 19 bases remaining between them. This CDR3 reads CASSPPGPRRETQYF. The CDR3 DNA sequence: TGTGCCAGCAGCCCCCCCGGCCCACGGAGGGAGACCCAGTACTTC.

This rearrangement joins TRBV7-9 to TRBJ1-1, with D uncertain. Germline CDR1 reads SEHNR; CDR2 reads FQNEAQ (reference sequence). The CDR3 is made up of 13 amino acids. V was clipped by 5 bases and J by 8 bases, with 15 bases between them. The CDR3 region is CASSPFREGEAFF. The CDR3 region has the DNA TGTGCCAGCAGCCCCTTTCGGGAGGGAGAAGCTTTCTTT.

The chain employs TRBV6-1 and TRBJ1-1; D may be TRBD1 (5 bases). With 3 bases removed from V and 0 bases from J, the gap between germline ends came to 11 bases. CDR1 is MNHNS and CDR2 is SASEGT in the germline V gene. The CDR3 extends over 15 amino acids. The CDR3 DNA reads as TGTGCCAGCAGTGAGTCCGGACATTTGAACACTGAAGCTTTCTTT. It yields the protein CASSESGHLNTEAFF.

The V gene is TRBV11-3, the J gene TRBJ1-2; D is undetermined. This CDR3 contains 13 residues. V was pared by 4 bases and J by 4 bases, with 10 bases between. The germline V gene encodes CDR1 SGHNT and CDR2 YENEEA. The CDR3 region is CASSSGLGYGYTF. CDR3 in DNA: TGTGCCAGCAGCTCCGGACTCGGCTATGGCTACACCTTC.

V and J are TRBV2 and TRBJ2-5, with a tentative D call TRBD1 (6 bases). The CDR3 is made up of 14 amino acids. V was pared by 1 base and J by 10 bases, with 16 bases between. Germline values: CDR1 SNHLY, CDR2 FYNNEI. CDR3 protein: CASSEGGGRVVQYF. As DNA, the CDR3 is TGTGCCAGCAGTGAAGGTGGGGGCCGGGTCGTCCAGTACTTC.

J is TRBJ1-2 and V is TRBV6-6; no definite D call. Germline loops: CDR1 MNHNY, CDR2 SVGAGI (reference sequence). V lost 0 bases to trimming and J lost 3 bases, with 8 bases between them. The CDR3 covers 14 residues. The CDR3 sequence: CASSYSSSYYGYTF. As DNA, the CDR3 is TGTGCCAGCAGTTACTCGAGTTCCTACTATGGCTACACCTTC.

The chain combines TRBV7-9 with TRBJ2-7; D possibly corresponds to TRBD2 (6 bases). V gave up 5 bases and J gave up 6 bases, with 23 bases separating them. The CDR3 has 16 amino acids. Germline CDR1 is SEHNR and CDR2 is FQNEAQ (reference sequence). CDR3 bases: TGTGCCAGCAGCCCGGAGGGACTCAACCCCCAGAGCGAGCAGTACTTC. Its protein is CASSPEGLNPQSEQYF.

J is TRBJ1-3 and V is TRBV25-1, with TRBD1 as a possible D gene (5 bases). The CDR3 contains 14 residues. Per germline, CDR1 MGHDK and CDR2 SYGVNS. Deletions cut 8 bases from V and 0 bases from J, with 11 bases between. This chain's CDR3 is CASSLQGSGNTIYF. The DNA of the CDR3 is TGTGCCAGCTCGCTCCAGGGCTCTGGAAACACCATATATTTT.

V and J are TRBV19 and TRBJ2-2; D is perhaps TRBD2 (6 bases). The germline V gene encodes CDR1 LNHDA and CDR2 SQIVND (reference sequence). The V and J ends lost 3 bases and 2 bases respectively, with 13 bases between them. CDR3 size: 16 residues. CDR3: CASSIWGRSNTGELFF. The CDR3 nucleotides read TGTGCCAGTAGTATTTGGGGGAGGTCCAACACCGGGGAGCTGTTTTTT.

The gene calls are TRBV19 and TRBJ2-2; possibly TRBD1 for D (6 bases). The CDR3 contains 12 residues. V lost 9 bases and J 6 bases, leaving 11 bases between the germline ends. Germline CDR1 is LNHDA and CDR2 is SQIVND (reference sequence). For the CDR3, the DNA is TGTGCCAGCACAGGGAGTCCCGGGGAGCTGTTTTTT. This translates into CASTGSPGELFF.

The chain couples TRBV7-9 to TRBJ2-7; 7 positions match TRBD2. This CDR3 contains 13 residues. The trim removed 4 bases at V and 6 bases at J, leaving 6 bases unmatched. Germline loops: CDR1 SEHNR, CDR2 FQNEAQ (reference sequence). The CDR3 DNA follows: TGTGCCAGCAGCTCCGGACTAGTTTCCGAGCAGTACTTC. Its protein product is CASSSGLVSEQYF.

V gene TRBV27 combines with J gene TRBJ1-5; D is unclear. The CDR3 covers 13 residues. Germline CDR1 and CDR2: MNHEY and SMNVEV (reference sequence). V lost 3 bases and J lost 5, with 8 bases in between. The DNA for the CDR3 is TGTGCCAGCAGTTTCTCGGGGTATCAGCCCCAGCATTTT. Translation gives CASSFSGYQPQHF.

The V call is TRBV7-2, the J call TRBJ1-1, with TRBD1 as a possible D gene (5 bases). Trimming removed 7 bases from V and 5 bases from J, with 23 bases in between. Per the germline V gene, CDR1 is SGHTA and CDR2 is FQGNSA. The CDR3 contains 16 residues. CDR3 in amino acids: CASTGTPGAGGTEAFF. The CDR3 DNA reads as TGTGCCAGCACCGGCACGCCCGGGGCGGGAGGGACTGAAGCTTTCTTT.

The table lists this clone with a count of one. The chain is built from TRBV19 and TRBJ2-7; TRBD2 might be the D (6 bases). The germline V gene has CDR1 LNHDA and CDR2 SQIVND (reference sequence). This CDR3 region has 14 residues. The ends were cut back, 5 bases at V and 2 bases at J, with 13 bases in the middle. In nucleotides, the CDR3 is TGTGCCAGTAGTCCGACGGGCGGGACCTACGAGCAGTACTTC. Translation: CASSPTGGTYEQYF.

In its sample, this clone was seen once. The CDR3 here is CASSLEVTGNTEAFF. In DNA form, the CDR3 reads TGTGCCAGCAGCTTAGAAGTGACAGGGAACACTGAAGCTTTCTTT. The rearrangement uses TRBV7-2 and TRBJ1-1; D is perhaps TRBD1 (6 bases). The CDR3 has 15 residues. Germline CDR1 and CDR2: SGHTA and FQGNSA. Trimming pared 1 base from V and 1 base from J, leaving 10 bases between.

This chain connects TRBV7-2 to TRBJ1-2; TRBD1 matches at 10 bases. Germline CDR1 is SGHTA and CDR2 is FQGNSA. V was pared by 4 bases and J by 3 bases, with 2 bases of the junction left unmatched. The CDR3 covers 14 residues. DNA for the CDR3: TGTGCCAGCAGCTCCGGGACAGGGGACTATGGCTACACCTTC. Protein sequence: CASSSGTGDYGYTF.